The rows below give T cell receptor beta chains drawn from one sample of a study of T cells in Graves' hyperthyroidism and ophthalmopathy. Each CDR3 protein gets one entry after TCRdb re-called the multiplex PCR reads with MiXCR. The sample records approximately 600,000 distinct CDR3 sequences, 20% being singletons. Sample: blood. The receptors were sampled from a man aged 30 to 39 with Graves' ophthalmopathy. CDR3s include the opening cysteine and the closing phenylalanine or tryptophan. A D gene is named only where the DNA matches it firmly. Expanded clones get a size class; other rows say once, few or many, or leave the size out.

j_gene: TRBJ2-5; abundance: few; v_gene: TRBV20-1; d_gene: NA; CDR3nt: TGCAGTGCCCGCAAGGAGACCCAGTACTTC; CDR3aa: CSARKETQYF
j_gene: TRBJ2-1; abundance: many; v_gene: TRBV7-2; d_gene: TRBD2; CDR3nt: TGTGCCAGCAGGACTCTAGCGGCGCCGGGGGATGAGCAGTTCTTC; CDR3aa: CASRTLAAPGDEQFF
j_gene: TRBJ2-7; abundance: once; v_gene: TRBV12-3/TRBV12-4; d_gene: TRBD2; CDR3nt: TGTGCCAGCAGTGAAGCGGGAGGGACCTCATACGAGCAGTACTTC; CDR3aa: CASSEAGGTSYEQYF
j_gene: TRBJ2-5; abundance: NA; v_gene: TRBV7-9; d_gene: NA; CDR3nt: TGTGCCAGCAGCAACACCTCCCGAGGACGGACCCAGTACTTC; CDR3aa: CASSNTSRGRTQYF
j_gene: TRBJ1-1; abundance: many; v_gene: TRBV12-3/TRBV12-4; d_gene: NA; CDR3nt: TGTGCCAGCAGTTTAGCGGTAGGGGTGGACACTGAAGCTTTCTTT; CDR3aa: CASSLAVGVDTEAFF
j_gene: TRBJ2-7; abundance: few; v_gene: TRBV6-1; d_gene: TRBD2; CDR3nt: TGTGCCAGCAGCGAAAGCGGGAGTGATTCCTACGAGCAGTACTTC; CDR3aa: CASSESGSDSYEQYF
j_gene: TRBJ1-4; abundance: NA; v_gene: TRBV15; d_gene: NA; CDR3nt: TGTGCCACCAGCAGAGTAAGGCCTCGGGGGGAAAAACTGTTTTTT; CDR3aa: CATSRVRPRGEKLFF
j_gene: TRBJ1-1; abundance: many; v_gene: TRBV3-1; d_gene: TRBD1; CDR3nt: TGTGCCAGCGGTAACAGGGGGAGGACTGAAGCTTTCTTT; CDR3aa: CASGNRGRTEAFF
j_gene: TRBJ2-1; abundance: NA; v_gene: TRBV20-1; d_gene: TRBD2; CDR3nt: TGCAGTGCTAGTGGGCTAGCGGACAATGAGCAGTTCTTC; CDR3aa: CSASGLADNEQFF
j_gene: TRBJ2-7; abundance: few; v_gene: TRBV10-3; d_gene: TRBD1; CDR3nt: TGTGCCATCCGGGACAGGGTGACCTACGAGCAGTACTTC; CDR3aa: CAIRDRVTYEQYF
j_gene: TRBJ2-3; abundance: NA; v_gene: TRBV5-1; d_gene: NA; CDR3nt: TGTGCCAGCAGCTTATACAGCGGCCGCTTTAGCACAGATACGCAGTATTTT; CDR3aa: CASSLYSGRFSTDTQYF
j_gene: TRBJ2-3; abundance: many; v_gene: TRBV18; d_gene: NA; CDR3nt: TGTGCCAGCAGCCCCGGGTCCACAGATACGCAGTATTTT; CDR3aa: CASSPGSTDTQYF
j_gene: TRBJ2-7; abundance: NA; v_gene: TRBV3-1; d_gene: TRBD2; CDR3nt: TGTGCCAGCAGCCAAGATGAGAGACGGAGCGGGAGTGTCGGAGAGCAGTACTTC; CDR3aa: CASSQDERRSGSVGEQYF
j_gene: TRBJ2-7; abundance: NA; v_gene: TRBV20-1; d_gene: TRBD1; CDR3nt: TGCAGTGCTAAATCCGGGACAGGGGGCAACGAGCAGTACTTC; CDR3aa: CSAKSGTGGNEQYF
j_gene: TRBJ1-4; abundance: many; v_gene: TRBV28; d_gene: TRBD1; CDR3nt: TGTGCCAGCAGGCCCGGGACAGGTGTTGGAGAAAAACTGTTTTTT; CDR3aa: CASRPGTGVGEKLFF
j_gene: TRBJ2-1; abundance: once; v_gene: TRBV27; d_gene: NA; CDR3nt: TGTGCCAGCAGTCTATCTCCCCGGACTGAGCAGTTCTTC; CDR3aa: CASSLSPRTEQFF
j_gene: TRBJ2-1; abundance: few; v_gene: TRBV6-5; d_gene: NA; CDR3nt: TGTGCCAGCAGTTATGAGTCTGAGCAGTTCTTC; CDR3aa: CASSYESEQFF
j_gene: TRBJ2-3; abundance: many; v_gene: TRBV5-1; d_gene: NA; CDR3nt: TGCGCCAGCAGCGTCCGGACAGATACGCAGTATTTT; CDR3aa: CASSVRTDTQYF
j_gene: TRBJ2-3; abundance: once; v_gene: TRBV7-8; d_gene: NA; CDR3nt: TGTGCCAGCAGTTCGGTAGGAGGTACGCAGTATTTT; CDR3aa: CASSSVGGTQYF
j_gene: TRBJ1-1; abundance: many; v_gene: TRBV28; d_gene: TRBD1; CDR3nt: TGTGCCAGCAGTCCAGGGGGCAAGACGACTGAAGCTTTCTTT; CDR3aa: CASSPGGKTTEAFF
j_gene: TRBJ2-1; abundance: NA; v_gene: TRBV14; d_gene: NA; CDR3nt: TGTGCCAGCAGCCAAGAACTTACAGAGAACAATGAGCAGTTCTTC; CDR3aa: CASSQELTENNEQFF
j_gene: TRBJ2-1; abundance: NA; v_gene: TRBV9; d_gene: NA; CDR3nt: TGTGCCAGCAGCGTAGAGGTGGTCAATGAGCAGTTCTTC; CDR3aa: CASSVEVVNEQFF
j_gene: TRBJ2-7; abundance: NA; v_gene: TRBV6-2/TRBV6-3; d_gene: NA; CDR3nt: TGTGCCAGCAGTGCTTTCTGGGACACCACCTACGAGCAGTACTTC; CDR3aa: CASSAFWDTTYEQYF
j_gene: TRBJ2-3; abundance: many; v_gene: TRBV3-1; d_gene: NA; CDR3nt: TGTGCCAGCAGCTGGAGCACAGATACGCAGTATTTT; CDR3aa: CASSWSTDTQYF
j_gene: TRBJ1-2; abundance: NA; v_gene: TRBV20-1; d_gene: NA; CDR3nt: TGCAGTGCTAGAGATAGGGCCGTGGATCGAGCTAACTATGGCTACACCTTC; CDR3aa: CSARDRAVDRANYGYTF
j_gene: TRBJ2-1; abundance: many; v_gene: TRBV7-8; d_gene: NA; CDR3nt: TGTGCCAGCAGCTCGAAGGCGGGACTTTCTTACAATGAGCAGTTCTTC; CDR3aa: CASSSKAGLSYNEQFF
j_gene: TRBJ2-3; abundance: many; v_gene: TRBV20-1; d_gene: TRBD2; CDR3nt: TGCAGTGCTAGACGGCCTAGCGGGCAGGGAGATACGCAGTATTTT; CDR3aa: CSARRPSGQGDTQYF
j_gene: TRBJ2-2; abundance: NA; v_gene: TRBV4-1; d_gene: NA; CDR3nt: TGCGCCAGCAGCCAAGTTCGACAGCTTACGAACACCGGGGAGCTGTTTTTT; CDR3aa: CASSQVRQLTNTGELFF
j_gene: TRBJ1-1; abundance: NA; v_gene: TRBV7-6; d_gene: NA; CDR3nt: TGTGCCAGCAGCTTTCCCATAGGGGGGAACACTGAAGCTTTCTTT; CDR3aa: CASSFPIGGNTEAFF
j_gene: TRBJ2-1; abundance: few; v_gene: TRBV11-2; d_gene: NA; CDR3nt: TGTGCCAGCAGCTCCGGTTCTATGCAGTTCTTC; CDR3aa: CASSSGSMQFF
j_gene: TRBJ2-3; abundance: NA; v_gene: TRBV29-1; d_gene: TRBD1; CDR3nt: TGCAGCGCCCGACAGGGGGCACAGGAGAAGACAGATACGCAGTATTTT; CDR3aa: CSARQGAQEKTDTQYF
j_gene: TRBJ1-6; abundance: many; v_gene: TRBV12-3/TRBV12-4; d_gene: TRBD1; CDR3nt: TGTGCCAGCAGTCCGGGGACAGGGGTAAATTCACCCCTCCACTTT; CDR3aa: CASSPGTGVNSPLHF